This passage covers 23 T cell receptor beta chains from one sample sequenced in a study of blood T cell repertoires in COVID-19. TCRdb's table, derived via immunoSEQ multiplex PCR, lists solely in-frame clones and lacks some. This table holds around 300,000 clones, around 90% found once. Sample: PBMCs or T cells enriched from blood (not recorded which). The receptor source for this set is a woman aged 18-29 years with acute COVID-19.

The V and J genes are TRBV6-5 and TRBJ2-7, with TRBD2 identical over 7 bases. Germline V lookup: CDR1 MNHEY, CDR2 SVGAGI. V dropped 5 bases and J dropped 6; count of bases not matched to a gene: 7. This CDR3 spans 13 amino acids. As DNA, the CDR3 is TGTGCCAGCAGTCAGGGAGGGTATGGCGAGCAGTACTTC. This encodes CASSQGGYGEQYF.

This chain uses TRBV28 with TRBJ1-1; D remains unclear. CDR1 is MDHEN, CDR2 SYDVKM, per germline. The length of the CDR3 is 12 residues. Trimming shortened V by 10 bases and J by 1 base, and 10 bases separated the two germline ends. The CDR3 sequence is CATCPRNTEAFF. The CDR3 DNA follows: TGTGCCACCTGCCCCAGGAACACTGAAGCTTTCTTT.

V usage is TRBV27 and J usage is TRBJ2-3, with 9 bases fitting TRBD1. There are 16 residues in the CDR3. CDR1 and CDR2 from the germline V gene are MNHEY and SMNVEV (reference sequence). Trimming removed 3 bases from V and 4 bases from J; junction bases left unmatched: 8. The CDR3 nucleotides are TGTGCCAGCAGTTTTAGGGGACAGGGATTCTCAGATACGCAGTATTTT. Amino acids: CASSFRGQGFSDTQYF.

This clone appeared a few times. This chain links TRBV12-3 or TRBV12-4 with TRBJ1-5, with D possibly matching TRBD1 (5 bases). Trimming pared 5 bases from V and 6 bases from J, leaving 11 bases between. This CDR3 has 13 amino acids. CDR3 protein: CASSAGGGQPQHF. The DNA of the CDR3 is TGTGCCAGCAGTGCGGGGGGAGGTCAGCCCCAGCATTTT.

V gene TRBV9 combines with J gene TRBJ2-6, with a tentative D call TRBD2 (5 bases). Germline-derived CDR1 and CDR2 are SGDLS and YYNGEE. The CDR3 sequence is 16 residues long. V was shortened by 0 bases and J by 0 bases, with 7 bases between the two germline ends. The DNA of the CDR3 is TGTGCCAGCAGCGTAGGCCGGGGCTCTGGGGCCAACGTCCTGACTTTC. This encodes CASSVGRGSGANVLTF.

This chain joins TRBV27 and TRBJ2-2; unclear D gene. Germline loops: CDR1 MNHEY, CDR2 SMNVEV (reference sequence). V was trimmed by 7 bases and J by 6 bases, leaving 12 bases between them. The CDR3 has 13 residues. The CDR3 here is CASTQAPPGELFF. CDR3 bases: TGTGCCAGCACCCAGGCCCCCCCCGGGGAGCTGTTTTTT.

V is TRBV20-1 and J is TRBJ2-1; 7 bases line up with TRBD2. J gave up 3 bases and V 3 bases, and 8 bases lay outside the gene matches. The V gene's germline CDR1 is DFQATT and CDR2 SNEGSKA (reference sequence). The CDR3 spans 15 residues. The CDR3 DNA reads as TGCAGTGCTAGTATGGCTAGCGGACACTACAATGAGCAGTTCTTC. It is translated as CSASMASGHYNEQFF.

This chain links TRBV12-5 with TRBJ1-4, with D maybe TRBD1 (5 bases). The CDR3 is made up of 17 amino acids. Germline assignment: CDR1 LGHNT and CDR2 FRNRAP. Trimming removed 3 bases from V and 0 bases from J, with 14 bases in between. The CDR3 sequence is CASGFSTLQATNEKLFF. The CDR3, as DNA: TGTGCTAGTGGTTTCTCTACCTTACAGGCAACTAATGAAAAACTGTTTTTT.

On this clone: No DNA is shown, since the ends of the CDR3 on it are uncertain; the CDR3 is the one TCRdb lists. This chain connects TRBV27 to TRBJ1-1; TRBD1 reflects the table's D call only, with no check against the DNA. CDR1 is MNHEY, CDR2 SMNVEV, per germline (reference sequence). The CDR3 is 18 residues long, counting both termini. CDR3 loop: CASSLFGPGGNMNTEAFF.

The V and J genes are TRBV24-1 and TRBJ2-1; D uncertain. CDR3 size: 13 residues. V dropped 0 bases and J dropped 8 bases, with 7 bases sitting between them. Per germline, CDR1 KGHDR and CDR2 SFDVKD. CDR3 in amino acids: CATSDLTDHEQFF. The CDR3, as DNA: TGTGCCACCAGTGATTTGACAGATCATGAGCAGTTCTTC.

CDR3 residues: CATSPLGGAENEKLFF. The CDR3 coding sequence is TGTGCGACCTCCCCCCTGGGTGGAGCTGAAAATGAAAAACTGTTTTTT. The V and J genes are TRBV10-3 and TRBJ1-4, with no clear D. The CDR3 extends over 16 amino acids. Looked up from germline, CDR1 is ENHRY and CDR2 is SYGVKD.

The chain combines TRBV24-1 with TRBJ2-1; 12 bases are shared with TRBD2. The CDR3 consists of 18 residues. From germline, CDR1 is KGHDR and CDR2 SFDVKD. V lost 3 bases and J lost 2; bases outside the gene matches: 7. CDR3: CATSDPGLAGSPYNEQFF. CDR3 DNA sequence: TGTGCCACCAGTGATCCCGGACTAGCGGGATCCCCCTACAATGAGCAGTTCTTC.

The J gene is TRBJ1-2, the V gene TRBV5-6, with D possibly being TRBD1 (5 bases). Germline V gives CDR1 SGHDT, CDR2 YYEEEE. The CDR3 covers 17 residues. The germline V and J ends were trimmed by 5 bases and 4 bases, with 24 bases remaining between them. The CDR3 DNA reads as TGTGCCAGCAGTAAATCGGTCCCCGTGGGGACTTTCTATGGCTACACCTTC. It translates to CASSKSVPVGTFYGYTF. The full variable domain, its missing parts supplied by reference TRBV5-6 and TRBJ1-2, is DAGVTQSPTHLIKTRGQQVTLRCSPKSGHDTVSWYQQALGQGPQFIFQYYEEEERQRGNFPDRFSGHQFPNYSSELNVNALLLGDSALYLCASSKSVPVGTFYGYTFGSGTRLTVV.

This chain links TRBV18 with TRBJ1-2; D might be TRBD1 (5 bases). Germline values: CDR1 KGHSH, CDR2 LQKENI. V lost 2 bases and J lost 10, with 14 bases in between. The CDR3 has 13 residues. The CDR3 sequence: CASSPETANFYTF. The CDR3 DNA is TGTGCCAGCTCACCAGAGACAGCGAACTTCTACACCTTC.

This chain joins TRBV6-5 and TRBJ1-6, with D possibly TRBD1 on 5 matching bases. Germline CDR1 and CDR2: MNHEY and SVGAGI. The CDR3 totals 16 residues. V lost 5 bases and J 9 bases, leaving 20 bases between the germline ends. The CDR3 here is CASSHWKGTPSSPLHF. CDR3 DNA: TGTGCCAGCAGTCACTGGAAAGGGACTCCCTCTTCACCCCTCCACTTT.

The table lists this clone with a count of one. This sequence joins TRBV2 and TRBJ1-5; no firm D call. The CDR3 totals 14 residues. Trimming pared 5 bases from V and 3 bases from J, leaving 11 bases between. CDR1 is SNHLY and CDR2 is FYNNEI in the germline V gene. The CDR3 protein is CASSQLRNNQPQHF. As DNA, the CDR3 is TGTGCCAGCAGTCAACTGAGGAACAATCAGCCCCAGCATTTT. Drawing the rest from reference TRBV2 and TRBJ1-5, the complete variable domain is EPEVTQTPSHQVTQMGQEVILRCVPISNHLYFYWYRQILGQKVEFLVSFYNNEISEKSEIFDDQFSVERPDGSNFTLKIRSTKLEDSAMYFCASSQLRNNQPQHFGDGTRLSIL.

This chain uses TRBV30 with TRBJ1-3; D gene uncertain. This CDR3 contains 14 residues. Looked up from germline, CDR1 is GTSNPN and CDR2 is SVGIG (reference sequence). V was trimmed by 2 bases and J by 0 bases, leaving 8 bases between them. The CDR3 reads CAWSPGFSGNTIYF. The CDR3 DNA reads TGTGCCTGGAGTCCCGGGTTCTCTGGAAACACCATATATTTT.

This clone was seen at least ten times. The rearrangement links TRBV9 to TRBJ1-2, with TRBD1 as a possible D gene (5 bases). Looked up from germline, CDR1 is SGDLS and CDR2 is YYNGEE. CDR3 size: 15 residues. V lost 3 bases and J 4 bases, leaving 16 bases between the germline ends. The CDR3 spells CASSEGSKSLYGYTF. As DNA, the CDR3 is TGTGCCAGCAGCGAGGGGTCAAAATCCCTCTATGGCTACACCTTC.

The V gene is TRBV2, the J gene TRBJ1-2, with D possibly matching TRBD1 (5 bases). The CDR3 runs 14 residues. Deletions cut 2 bases from V and 6 bases from J, with 13 bases between. In germline, CDR1 is SNHLY, CDR2 FYNNEI. CDR3 residues: CASSELSGTDGYTF. CDR3 DNA sequence: TGTGCCAGCAGTGAACTGTCAGGGACTGATGGCTACACCTTC.

The chain recombines TRBV4-1 with TRBJ2-3; D is ambiguous. Looked up from germline, CDR1 is MGHRA and CDR2 is YSYEKL. Trimming left V 0 bases short and J 2 bases short, with 6 bases between. The CDR3 loop spans 14 amino acids. This chain's CDR3 is CASSQESPTDTQYF. Written as DNA, the CDR3 is TGCGCCAGCAGCCAAGAAAGCCCCACAGATACGCAGTATTTT.

This sequence joins TRBV5-6 and TRBJ1-6, with 10 bases fitting TRBD1. V was pared by 0 bases and J by 8 bases, with 8 bases of the junction left unmatched. The CDR3 consists of 17 residues. The germline CDR1 and CDR2 sequences are SGHDT and YYEEEE. DNA of the CDR3: TGTGCCAGCAGCTTGGTGCCCACCGGGACAGGGGATTCACCCCTCCACTTT. This sequence encodes CASSLVPTGTGDSPLHF.

The chain combines TRBV18 with TRBJ1-5; D is possibly TRBD1 (5 bases). The CDR3 consists of 15 residues. V lost 5 bases and J 3 bases, leaving 14 bases between the germline ends. From germline, CDR1 is KGHSH and CDR2 LQKENI. The CDR3 sequence: CASSKTALNNQPQHF. The CDR3 region has the DNA TGTGCCAGCTCAAAGACAGCCCTAAACAATCAGCCCCAGCATTTT.

CDR3 coding DNA: TGCGCCAGCAGCCAAGATTGGGCAGGGGGCTATGAAAAACTGTTTTTT. Translation gives CASSQDWAGGYEKLFF. The chain uses TRBV4-1 and TRBJ1-4, with 8 bases matching TRBD1. This CDR3 has 16 amino acids. V trimming: 0 bases; J trimming: 6 bases; junction bases outside the gene matches: 6. Germline CDR1 reads MGHRA; CDR2 reads YSYEKL.